The rows below give T cell receptor beta chains drawn from one sample of a study of control samples from healthy donors and cancer patients. Sequencing used immunoSEQ multiplex PCR; TCRdb keeps in-frame clones, though not all of them. The sample shows roughly 100,000 clones, around 92% of them seen only once. Sequencing input: blood. The receptors originated from a woman aged 18-29 years in good health. The CDR3 runs from the conserved cysteine through the conserved F or W. D genes are given only for firm matches. The size of a clone is reported for some rows only, either as once, few or many, or as a class for expanded clones.

J,D,V,size,CDR3,DNA
TRBJ1-5,TRBD1,TRBV24-1,-,CATSRQGHQPQHF,TGTGCCACCAGTCGACAGGGGCATCAGCCCCAGCATTTT
TRBJ1-5,-,TRBV2,-,CASGGREYSNQPQHF,TGTGCCAGCGGTGGGAGGGAGTATAGCAATCAGCCCCAGCATTTT
TRBJ1-2,-,TRBV7-8,-,CASSLGDRGNYGYTF,TGTGCCAGCAGCTTAGGAGATAGGGGTAACTATGGCTACACCTTC
TRBJ2-5,-,TRBV7-8,-,CASSLQGSETQYF,TGTGCCAGCAGCCTACAGGGATCCGAGACCCAGTACTTC
TRBJ1-4,TRBD1,TRBV4-1,-,CASSPRQGFEKLFF,TGCGCCAGCAGCCCGCGACAGGGGTTTGAAAAACTGTTTTTT
TRBJ1-5,-,TRBV30,-,CAWSQGRGNQPQHF,TGTGCCTGGAGTCAGGGTCGCGGCAATCAGCCCCAGCATTTT
TRBJ1-1,-,TRBV21-1,-,CASSKAWEEGVEAFF,TGTGCCAGCAGCAAAGCGTGGGAGGAGGGGGTAGAAGCTTTCTTT
TRBJ2-3,-,TRBV15,-,CATSRRGSESTDTQYF,TGTGCCACCAGCAGACGGGGTAGCGAAAGCACAGATACGCAGTATTTT
TRBJ1-4,-,TRBV28,-,CASSFSSGRGEKLFF,TGTGCCAGCAGTTTTTCCTCCGGTCGGGGTGAAAAACTGTTTTTT
TRBJ2-5,TRBD2,TRBV2,-,CASSEGEISGSGETQYF,TGTGCCAGCAGTGAAGGGGAGATTAGCGGGAGTGGAGAGACCCAGTACTTC
TRBJ2-4,-,TRBV5-1,-,CASSVNTGFAKNIQYF,TGCGCCAGCAGCGTCAATACAGGGTTTGCCAAAAACATTCAGTACTTC
TRBJ2-6,-,TRBV28,few,CASSLALSGANVLTF,TGTGCCAGCAGTTTAGCCCTGTCTGGGGCCAACGTCCTGACTTTC
TRBJ1-3,-,TRBV5-1,-,CASSLEGSGNTIYF,TGCGCCAGCAGCTTGGAGGGGTCCGGAAACACCATATATTTT
TRBJ2-1,-,TRBV5-1,-,CASSNLVRVVAGNEQFF,TGCGCCAGCAGCAATCTAGTACGGGTAGTAGCTGGAAATGAGCAGTTCTTC
TRBJ1-2,-,TRBV28,-,CASSPLSTRGYTF,TGTGCCAGCAGTCCCCTCTCCACCCGTGGCTACACCTTC
TRBJ2-1,TRBD1,TRBV7-6,-,CASSLGQGAANEQFF,TGTGCCAGCAGCTTAGGCCAGGGGGCAGCAAATGAGCAGTTCTTC
TRBJ1-4,-,TRBV6-5,few,CASNWGTIGEKLFF,TGTGCCAGCAATTGGGGGACCATAGGGGAAAAACTGTTTTTT
TRBJ1-5,TRBD1,TRBV6-2/TRBV6-3,-,CASSYFGQGAGNQPQHF,TGTGCCAGCAGTTACTTCGGACAGGGGGCGGGCAATCAGCCCCAGCATTTT
TRBJ1-5,-,TRBV27,-,CASSSAPSRDQPQHF,TGTGCCAGCAGTTCTGCACCGTCCAGGGATCAGCCCCAGCATTTT
TRBJ1-3,TRBD1,TRBV6-5,once,CASSYGGGNTIYF,TGTGCCAGCAGTTACGGAGGGGGCAACACCATATATTTT
TRBJ1-5,-,TRBV6-5,-,CASSAIHSSNQPQHF,TGTGCCAGCAGCGCGATCCACAGTAGCAATCAGCCCCAGCATTTT
TRBJ2-7,TRBD2,TRBV5-5,once,CASSPSGSLYEQYF,TGTGCCAGCAGCCCTAGCGGGAGCCTCTACGAGCAGTACTTC
TRBJ1-2,TRBD1,TRBV4-1,-,CASSQPGQGKNGYTF,TGCGCCAGCAGCCAACCGGGACAGGGAAAGAATGGCTACACCTTC
TRBJ1-5,-,TRBV30,-,CAWSVELGGSQPQHF,TGTGCCTGGAGTGTAGAGTTGGGGGGGAGTCAGCCCCAGCATTTT
TRBJ1-5,-,TRBV7-2,once,CASSLVSQPQHF,TGTGCCAGCAGCTTAGTTAGTCAGCCCCAGCATTTT
TRBJ1-1,-,TRBV5-1,once,CASSLDRLMTEAFF,TGCGCCAGCAGCTTAGATCGGTTGATGACTGAAGCTTTCTTT
TRBJ1-4,-,TRBV7-2,once,CASSLARGSEKLFF,TGTGCCAGCAGCTTAGCCAGGGGATCGGAAAAACTGTTTTTT
TRBJ2-1,TRBD2,TRBV5-1,-,CASSLSGLAGALNNEQFF,TGCGCCAGCAGCCTATCCGGACTAGCGGGCGCTCTAAACAATGAGCAGTTCTTC
TRBJ2-5,-,TRBV11-2,-,CASSLPTAQETQYF,TGTGCCAGCAGTCTACCGACGGCTCAAGAGACCCAGTACTTC
TRBJ1-4,-,TRBV5-1,-,CASSLVPGPNEKLFF,TGCGCCAGCAGCTTGGTACCAGGGCCTAATGAAAAACTGTTTTTT
TRBJ1-3,-,TRBV29-1,-,CSVSGGNTIYF,TGCAGCGTGTCTGGTGGAAACACCATATATTTT
TRBJ1-4,-,TRBV27,-,CASSLSWGYKNEKLFF,TGTGCCAGCAGTTTATCGTGGGGCTACAAGAATGAAAAACTGTTTTTT
TRBJ2-2,-,TRBV2,-,CASSPARPGELFF,TGTGCCAGCAGTCCCGCCCGACCCGGGGAGCTGTTTTTT
TRBJ2-3,-,TRBV5-1,-,CASSLSKERADTQYF,TGCGCCAGCAGCTTGTCAAAAGAGCGCGCAGATACGCAGTATTTT
TRBJ2-5,-,TRBV15,-,CATSRGKGSETQYF,TGTGCCACCAGCAGAGGAAAGGGGTCGGAGACCCAGTACTTC
TRBJ1-1,-,TRBV3-1/TRBV3-2,-,CASSQTGEAFF,TGTGCCAGCAGCCAGACGGGTGAAGCTTTCTTT
TRBJ2-3,TRBD2,TRBV7-9,-,CASSSISGGATDTQYF,TGTGCCAGCAGCTCCATTAGCGGGGGGGCAACAGATACGCAGTATTTT
TRBJ1-5,TRBD1,TRBV7-9,once,CASSPGQGRQPQHF,TGTGCCAGCAGCCCCGGACAGGGAAGGCAGCCCCAGCATTTT
TRBJ1-4,-,TRBV18,-,CASSSPATNEKLFF,TGTGCCAGCTCCTCTCCTGCAACTAATGAAAAACTGTTTTTT
TRBJ1-2,-,TRBV5-4,few,CATQAGANYGYTF,TGTGCCACCCAAGCTGGGGCCAACTATGGCTACACCTTC
TRBJ2-1,-,TRBV2,-,CATRRGSGNNEQFF,TGTGCCACCAGGAGGGGGAGTGGGAACAATGAGCAGTTCTTC
TRBJ2-1,-,TRBV7-3,-,CASSSDPGSGEQFF,TGTGCCAGCAGCTCCGACCCCGGGTCGGGTGAGCAGTTCTTC
TRBJ2-7,TRBD2,TRBV10-3,-,CAISGLAVYEQYF,TGTGCCATCAGTGGACTAGCGGTCTACGAGCAGTACTTC
TRBJ1-1,-,TRBV7-9,-,CASTPDESTEAFF,TGTGCCAGCACCCCGGATGAGTCCACTGAAGCTTTCTTT
TRBJ1-5,-,TRBV7-6,-,CASSPLSGRRGDQPQHF,TGTGCCAGCAGCCCCTTGAGCGGGCGACGGGGGGATCAGCCCCAGCATTTT
TRBJ1-3,TRBD1,TRBV12-5,-,CASGPRPKNDRDSGNTIYF,TGTGCTAGTGGTCCCCGACCGAAAAATGACAGGGACTCTGGAAACACCATATATTTT
TRBJ2-7,-,TRBV7-8,-,CASSLGPSVRTYEQYF,TGTGCCAGCAGCTTAGGGCCGTCAGTTCGGACCTACGAGCAGTACTTC
TRBJ2-1,-,TRBV28,once,CASSLYVGSSYNEQFF,TGTGCCAGCAGTTTGTATGTGGGGAGCTCCTACAATGAGCAGTTCTTC
TRBJ1-6,-,TRBV27,-,CASSDSYNSPLHF,TGTGCCAGCAGTGACTCCTATAATTCACCCCTCCACTTT
TRBJ1-2,-,TRBV10-3,-,CAIMGGPKTEGYTF,TGTGCCATCATGGGGGGCCCGAAAACGGAGGGCTACACCTTC
TRBJ1-1,-,TRBV6-6,-,CASSLNLGRGEAFF,TGTGCCAGCAGTTTAAACCTCGGACGGGGTGAAGCTTTCTTT
TRBJ1-1,-,TRBV3-1/TRBV3-2,-,CASSQRPGPEAFF,TGTGCCAGCAGCCAACGTCCCGGCCCTGAAGCTTTCTTT
TRBJ1-2,-,TRBV28,-,CAIAPPGYGYTF,TGTGCCATCGCCCCCCCGGGGTATGGCTACACCTTC